A selection of T cell receptor beta chains follows, all from one sample in a study of T cell responses to AZD1222 COVID-19 vaccine. Clones were read by immunoSEQ multiplex PCR, and TCRdb kept only the in-frame ones, dropping some. The sample includes some 140,000 clones, around 85% of them seen just once. The sample in question was peripheral blood, obtained 28 days after the second dose of the MenACWY control vaccine. Every receptor here comes from an adult who received the MenACWY meningococcal vaccine as a control. CDR3s include the opening cysteine and the closing phenylalanine or tryptophan. D genes are given only for firm matches. Expanded clones are given a class, and other clones once, few, many or no size at all.

D,J,size,V,DNA,CDR3
-,TRBJ2-7,-,TRBV7-8,TGTGCCAGCAGCTTATCCCGGACGACAAGGTTCTACGAGCAGTACTTC,CASSLSRTTRFYEQYF
-,TRBJ1-3,-,TRBV5-4,TGTGCCAGCAGTAGGCAGGGCGGAAACACCATATATTTT,CASSRQGGNTIYF
TRBD2,TRBJ2-1,once,TRBV7-9,TGTGCCAGCAGCTTAGTTATAGCGGGGGGTTACAATGAGCAGTTCTTC,CASSLVIAGGYNEQFF
TRBD1,TRBJ2-7,-,TRBV18,TGTGCCAGCTCACCGACACGACAGGGCACACACGGCGAGCAGTACTTC,CASSPTRQGTHGEQYF
-,TRBJ1-1,-,TRBV4-2,TGTGCCAGCAGCCAGAACTACATGAACACTGAAGCTTTCTTT,CASSQNYMNTEAFF
-,TRBJ2-7,-,TRBV9,TGTGCCAGCAGCGTAGCTACTGGATCGTACGAGCAGTACTTC,CASSVATGSYEQYF
-,TRBJ1-1,-,TRBV25-1,TGTGCCAGCAGACTCTTTGGGTCTGAAGCTTTCTTT,CASRLFGSEAFF
-,TRBJ1-1,-,TRBV27,TGTGCCAGCAGCCCGCAGATGGGCACCCTGAACACTGAAGCTTTCTTT,CASSPQMGTLNTEAFF
TRBD1,TRBJ1-1,few,TRBV5-5,TGTGCCAGCAGACCGGGACAGGGGGAAGCTTTCTTT,CASRPGQGEAFF
TRBD2,TRBJ2-2,-,TRBV19,TGTGCCAGTCTTAGGCGGGAGGGGAACACCGGGGAGCTGTTTTTT,CASLRREGNTGELFF
-,TRBJ1-2,once,TRBV28,TGTGCCAGCAGTTCGTGGGACTCATATAACTATGGCTACACCTTC,CASSSWDSYNYGYTF
-,TRBJ1-2,once,TRBV11-2,TGTGCCAGCAGCTTGTCGGGGGTGTTGGGATATGGCTACACCTTC,CASSLSGVLGYGYTF
-,TRBJ1-2,-,TRBV28,TGTGCCAGCAGTTGGGGGGGTAACTATGGCTACACCTTC,CASSWGGNYGYTF
TRBD1,TRBJ2-1,few,TRBV13,TGTGCCAGCAGTTACCGCCGGGACAGGGGGCCCCATGAGCAGTTCTTC,CASSYRRDRGPHEQFF
TRBD1,TRBJ1-6,-,TRBV5-8,TGTGCCAGCAGCTGGGACAGATTTTCACCCCTCCACTTT,CASSWDRFSPLHF
-,TRBJ1-5,-,TRBV10-3,TGTGCCATCATCCACAGCGACGCAATCAATCAGCCCCAGCATTTT,CAIIHSDAINQPQHF
TRBD1,TRBJ1-4,-,TRBV19,TGTGCCAGTAGTACCCAGGGGGTGGCTAATGAAAAACTGTTTTTT,CASSTQGVANEKLFF